The clone carrying this T cell receptor (beta chain) occurred once. Thawed, overnight-rested PBMC were stained with GMM-loaded CD1B tetramer, viability dye and anti-CD3, then sorted. The CD1B tetramers carried C32 glucose monomycolate purified from Rhodococcus equi. The data stem from a study of T cells in tuberculosis. Measured with immunoSEQ multiplex PCR; TCRdb has only the in-frame clones, and not every one. The data show some 90,000 clones, approximately 90% seen once. With 4 bases clipped from V and 4 bases from J, the junction kept 9 bases outside the gene matches. CDR3 length: 16 residues. Germline V gene sequence: CDR1 SGHVS, CDR2 FNYEAQ.

Sequenced input: CD1b-GMM tetramer-negative cells sorted from PBMCs. The clonotype originates from an adult woman with latent tuberculosis. The chain combines TRBV7-6 with TRBJ2-3, with 9 bases identical to TRBD1. The CDR3 spells CASSSQGAGAADTQYF. CDR3 bases: TGTGCCAGCAGCTCACAGGGGGCGGGGGCGGCAGATACGCAGTATTTT. Based on the CDR3 plus reference TRBV7-6 and TRBJ2-3, the full variable domain is GAGVSQSPRYKVTKRGQDVALRCDPISGHVSLYWYRQALGQGPEFLTYFNYEAQQDKSGLPNDRFSAERPEGSISTLTIQRTEQRDSAMYRCASSSQGAGAADTQYFGPGTRLTVL.